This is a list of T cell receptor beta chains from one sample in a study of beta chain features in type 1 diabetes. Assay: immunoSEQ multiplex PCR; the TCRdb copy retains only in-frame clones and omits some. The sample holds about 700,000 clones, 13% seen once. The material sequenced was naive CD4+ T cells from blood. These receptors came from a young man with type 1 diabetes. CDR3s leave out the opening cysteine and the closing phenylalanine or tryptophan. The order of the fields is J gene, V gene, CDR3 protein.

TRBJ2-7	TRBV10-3	AISEAYEQY
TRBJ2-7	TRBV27	ASSFRVAEEQY
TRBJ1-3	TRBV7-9	ASTLSSGNTIY
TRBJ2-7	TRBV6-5	ASSTGQGTYEQY
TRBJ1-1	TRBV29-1	SVEGSDLFTEAF
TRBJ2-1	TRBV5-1	ASRRVVAEYNEQF
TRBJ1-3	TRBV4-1	ASSQPGARSGNTIY
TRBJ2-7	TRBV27	ASSFEGLIYEQY
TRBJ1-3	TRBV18	ASSPFAGAVAGNTIY
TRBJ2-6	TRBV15	ATSRDLSGANVLT
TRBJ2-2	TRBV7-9	ASSVQGGGTGELF
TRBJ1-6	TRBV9	ASSAYPQGAGNSPLH
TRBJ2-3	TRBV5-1	ASTRGTDTQY
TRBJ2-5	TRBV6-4	ASRVPSPQY
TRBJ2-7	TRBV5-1	ASSLVWDRGLGSSYEQY
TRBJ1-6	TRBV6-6	ASSFEGGQYSPLH
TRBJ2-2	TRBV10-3	AISVSGQNFWELF
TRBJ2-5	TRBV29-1	SVEDMWAGSAQETQY
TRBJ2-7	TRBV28	ASSSPTAPYEQY